This T cell receptor beta chain was retrieved from a study of blood T cell repertoires in COVID-19. Turning to the study itself: Spain, Italy and the United States supplied samples that represented acute and convalescent COVID-19. T cells, B-cell-depleted T cells, or PBMCs supplied cDNA or gDNA.

As processed by the authors: Reference gene primer amplification in the assay estimated nucleated cell counts. The data were produced by immunoSEQ multiplex PCR, yet TCRdb's version contains in-frame clones alone and is incomplete. V and J calls plus clone size are reproduced from that table; the DNA served to infer D and trimming. Of 35,000 or so clones listed, 75% to 90% are singletons. Germline CDR1 and CDR2: MNHEY and SVGAGI. The CDR3 runs 15 residues. With 6 bases removed from V and 7 bases from J, the gap between germline ends came to 22 bases. The J gene is TRBJ2-7, the V gene TRBV6-5, with D maybe TRBD2 (7 bases). This clonotype was obtained from a human donor in a cohort sampled during active COVID-19. Sequences were obtained from peripheral blood. CDR3 protein: CASRGRGGGVEEQYF. As DNA, the CDR3 is TGTGCCAGCAGGGGACGAGGGGGGGGCGTCGAGGAGCAGTACTTC.